The clone carrying this TCR beta chain was observed a few times. Its antigen remains unidentified. TCRdb re-called the RT-PCR reads through MiXCR, storing one row per CDR3 protein. The table lists over 800,000 distinct CDR3 sequences, around 20% of them singletons. This specimen belongs to a study of response to subunit inactivated influenza vaccine. CDR1 and CDR2 from the germline V gene are SGHRS and YFSETQ. With 0 bases removed from V and 3 bases from J, the gap between germline ends came to 14 bases. The CDR3 is made up of 16 amino acids. Study conclusions and caveats: Authors suggested seasonal influenza vaccinations each recruit few new T cells.

This clonotype originated in a man aged 50-60 years who received an inactivated influenza vaccine. Sequenced material: PBMCs from blood, taken around 5 days after vaccination. The chain has TRBV5-1 and TRBJ2-3, with D unclear. Written as DNA, the CDR3 is TGCGCCAGCAGCTTGGAGGGCAGGTTCGATACAGATACGCAGTATTTT. Protein product: CASSLEGRFDTDTQYF.